The 5 T cell receptor beta chains given below trace back to one sample, sequenced in a study of T cells expressing NK-cell markers (TCRdb year 2020). Libraries were made using 5' RACE. Sequenced on an Illumina HiSeq 2000. TCRdb reprocessed the reads, so every CDR3 protein sequence counts as one entry and DNA is not shown. Per the sample table, the count is 550,000 or so distinct CDR3 sequences. About 3.6% of the sample goes to the ten largest clones. Material for sequencing was blood T cells: a sorted CD56 or NKG2C T cell subset, CD4+ or CD8+ T cells, or bulk PBMC T cells (not recorded which). Receptors were obtained from a man aged 18 to 29 in good health. Donor details come from another sample of the same person, matched by shared clones.

The J gene is TRBJ1-1, the V gene TRBV6-1. The CDR3 totals 13 residues. CDR1 is MNHNS, CDR2 SASEGT, per germline. CDR3 residues: CARPTSRDTEAFF.

The chain couples TRBV28 to TRBJ2-7; with no DNA, the TCRdb D assignment of TRBD2 cannot be verified. This CDR3 contains 17 residues. In germline, CDR1 is MDHEN, CDR2 SYDVKM. Here the CDR3 reads CASTTPRGLAVSYEQYF. The whole variable domain, remainder taken from reference TRBV28 and TRBJ2-7, is DVKVTQSSRYLVKRTGEKVFLECVQDMDHENMFWYRQDPGLGLRLIYFSYDVKMKEKGDIPEGYSVSREKKERFSLILESASTNQTSMYLCASTTPRGLAVSYEQYFGPGTRLTVT.

CDR3 sequence reads: CASSYSHTGNEQFF. The gene calls are TRBV6-2 or TRBV6-3 and TRBJ2-1. Germline values: CDR1 MNHEY, CDR2 SVGEGT. The CDR3 extends over 14 amino acids.

The chain links TRBV6-2 or TRBV6-3 to TRBJ2-1. The CDR3 has 18 residues. Germline CDR1 is MNHEY and CDR2 is SVGEGT. The chain's CDR3 is CASSYSVIGGSSYNEQFF.

The V call is TRBV27, the J call TRBJ1-2. The CDR3 is made up of 13 amino acids. Germline values: CDR1 MNHEY, CDR2 SMNVEV (reference sequence). The CDR3 spells CASSPTSPLGYTF.